The present T cell receptor (beta chain) was sequenced within a study of blood T cell repertoires in COVID-19. Across the study: Acute and convalescent COVID-19 specimens originated in the United States, Italy and Spain.

The sample holds a few counts of this clone. Original processing notes: Reference gene primer amplification yielded estimated nucleated cell counts. Only in-frame clones appear in the TCRdb table, and some are missing; sequencing was by immunoSEQ multiplex PCR. V and J calls and clone size are given by that table; D and trimming were obtained from the DNA. The data hold about 72,000 clones, with roughly 87% observed a single time. The V gene lost 9 bases and the J gene lost 1 base, with 10 bases spanning the gap. This CDR3 comprises 13 residues. Germline CDR1 reads LNHDA; CDR2 reads SQIVND (reference sequence).

This receptor was taken from a human donor in a cohort sampled during active COVID-19. Material for sequencing was peripheral blood. This chain joins TRBV19 and TRBJ1-3; D is uncertain. CDR3 region: CASRPGSGNTIYF. The CDR3 DNA reads TGTGCCAGCCGACCGGGGTCTGGAAACACCATATATTTT.